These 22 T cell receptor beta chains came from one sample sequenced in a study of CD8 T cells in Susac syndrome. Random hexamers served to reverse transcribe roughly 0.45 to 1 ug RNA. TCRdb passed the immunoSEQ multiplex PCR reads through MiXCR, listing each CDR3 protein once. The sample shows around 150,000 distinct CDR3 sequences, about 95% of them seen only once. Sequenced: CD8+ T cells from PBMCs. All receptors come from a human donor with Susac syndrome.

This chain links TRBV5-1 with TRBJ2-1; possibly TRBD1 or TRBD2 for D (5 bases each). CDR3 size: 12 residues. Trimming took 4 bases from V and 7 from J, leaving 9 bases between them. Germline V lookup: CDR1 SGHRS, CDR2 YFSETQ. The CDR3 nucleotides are TGCGCCAGCAGCCGGGACGAGAATGAGCAGTTCTTC. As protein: CASSRDENEQFF.

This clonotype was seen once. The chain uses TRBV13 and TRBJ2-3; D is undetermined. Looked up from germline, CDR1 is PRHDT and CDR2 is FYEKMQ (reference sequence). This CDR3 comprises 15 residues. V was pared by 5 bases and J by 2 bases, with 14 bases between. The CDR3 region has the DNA TGTGCCAGCAGCCCCACGGCGGAGCACACAGATACGCAGTATTTT. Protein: CASSPTAEHTDTQYF.

CDR3 amino acids: CASSQNRDGYTF. CDR3 in DNA: TGTGCCAGCAGCCAAAACAGGGATGGCTACACCTTC. This sequence joins TRBV13 and TRBJ1-2; TRBD1 is a possible D gene (6 bases). Germline CDR1 is PRHDT and CDR2 is FYEKMQ (reference sequence). CDR3 length: 12 residues. V lost 5 bases to trimming and J lost 6 bases, with 10 bases between them.

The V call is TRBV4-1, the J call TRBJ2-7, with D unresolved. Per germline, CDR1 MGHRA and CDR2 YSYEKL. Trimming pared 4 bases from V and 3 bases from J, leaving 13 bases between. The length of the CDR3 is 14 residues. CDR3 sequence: CASSPIIGVYEQYF. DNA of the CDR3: TGCGCCAGCAGCCCTATCATTGGAGTCTACGAGCAGTACTTC.

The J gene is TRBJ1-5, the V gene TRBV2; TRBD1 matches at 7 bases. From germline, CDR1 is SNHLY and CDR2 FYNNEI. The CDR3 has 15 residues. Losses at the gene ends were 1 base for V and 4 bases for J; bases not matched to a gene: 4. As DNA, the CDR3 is TGTGCCAGCAGTGAAGGCCTACAGGGGAATCAGCCCCAGCATTTT. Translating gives CASSEGLQGNQPQHF.

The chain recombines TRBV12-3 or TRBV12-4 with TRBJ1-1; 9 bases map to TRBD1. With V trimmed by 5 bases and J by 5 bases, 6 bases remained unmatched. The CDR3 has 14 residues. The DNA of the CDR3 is TGTGCCAGCAGTCAACAGGGGGCGCAGACTGAAGCTTTCTTT. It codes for CASSQQGAQTEAFF.

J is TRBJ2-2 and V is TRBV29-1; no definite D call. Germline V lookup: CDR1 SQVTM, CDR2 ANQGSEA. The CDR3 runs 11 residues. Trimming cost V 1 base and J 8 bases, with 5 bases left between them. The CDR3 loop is CSVEGGGELFF. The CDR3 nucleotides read TGCAGCGTTGAAGGAGGTGGGGAGCTGTTTTTT.

DNA of the CDR3: TGTGCCACCCTTGCCGGGGACAGGGGCTACGAGCAGTACTTC. This codes for CATLAGDRGYEQYF. The rearrangement joins TRBV7-9 to TRBJ2-7, with 10 bases matching TRBD1. V gave up 10 bases and J gave up 3 bases; unmatched junction bases: 9. The CDR3 spans 14 residues. Germline CDR1 is SEHNR and CDR2 is FQNEAQ (reference sequence).

CDR3 nucleotide sequence: TGCGCCAGCAGCCAAGGGCGGGACCCAGATACGCAGTATTTT. It translates to CASSQGRDPDTQYF. The gene calls are TRBV10-2 and TRBJ2-3, with D perhaps TRBD2 (6 bases). Trimming cost V 6 bases and J 4 bases, with 14 bases left between them. The germline V gene has CDR1 WSHSY and CDR2 SAAADI. This CDR3 has 14 amino acids.

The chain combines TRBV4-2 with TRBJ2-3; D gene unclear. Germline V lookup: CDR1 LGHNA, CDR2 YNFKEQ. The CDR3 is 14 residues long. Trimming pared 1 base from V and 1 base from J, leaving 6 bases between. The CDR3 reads CASSQAEGTDTQYF. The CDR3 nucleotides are TGTGCCAGCAGCCAAGCGGAAGGCACAGATACGCAGTATTTT.

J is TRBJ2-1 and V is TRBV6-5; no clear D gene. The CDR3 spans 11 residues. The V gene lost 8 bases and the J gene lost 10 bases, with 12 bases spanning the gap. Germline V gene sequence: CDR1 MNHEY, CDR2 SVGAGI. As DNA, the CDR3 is TGTGCCAGCGGCAAGAAGAGCGAGCAGTTCTTC. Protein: CASGKKSEQFF.

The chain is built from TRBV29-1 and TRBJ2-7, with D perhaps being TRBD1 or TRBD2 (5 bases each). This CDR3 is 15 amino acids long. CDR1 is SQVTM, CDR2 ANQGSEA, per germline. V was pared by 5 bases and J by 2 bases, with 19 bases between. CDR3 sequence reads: CSVKGIWDLAYEQYF. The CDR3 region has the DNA TGCAGCGTTAAGGGCATATGGGACCTTGCCTACGAGCAGTACTTC.

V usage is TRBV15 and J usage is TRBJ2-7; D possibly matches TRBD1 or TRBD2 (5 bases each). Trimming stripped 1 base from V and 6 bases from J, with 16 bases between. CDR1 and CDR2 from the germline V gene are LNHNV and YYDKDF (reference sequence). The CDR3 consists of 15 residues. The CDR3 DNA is TGTGCCACCAGCAGAGGCGACATTGATGGGGGCGAGCAGTACTTC. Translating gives CATSRGDIDGGEQYF.

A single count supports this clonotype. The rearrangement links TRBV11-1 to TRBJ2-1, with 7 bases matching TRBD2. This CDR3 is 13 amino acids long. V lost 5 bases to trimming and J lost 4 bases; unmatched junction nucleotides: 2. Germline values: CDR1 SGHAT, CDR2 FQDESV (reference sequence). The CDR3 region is CASSIGGYNEQFF. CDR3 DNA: TGTGCCAGCAGCATCGGGGGGTACAATGAGCAGTTCTTC.

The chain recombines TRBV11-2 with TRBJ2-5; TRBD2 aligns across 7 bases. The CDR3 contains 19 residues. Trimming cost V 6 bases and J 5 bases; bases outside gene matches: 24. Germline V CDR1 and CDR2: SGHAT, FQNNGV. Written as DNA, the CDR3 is TGTGCCAGCAGACCGAACTCGGCGGGAGAGTTCTCCTTTGTGGAGACCCAGTACTTC. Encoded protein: CASRPNSAGEFSFVETQYF.

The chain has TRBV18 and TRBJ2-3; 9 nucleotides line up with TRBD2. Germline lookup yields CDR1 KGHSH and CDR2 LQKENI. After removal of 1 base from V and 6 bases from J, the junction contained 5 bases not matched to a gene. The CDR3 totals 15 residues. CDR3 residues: CASSPQREDVDTQYF. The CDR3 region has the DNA TGTGCCAGCTCACCACAGCGGGAGGATGTGGATACGCAGTATTTT.

CDR3 DNA sequence: TGTGCCAGCAAAGACAGGGGACGGGTCGGGACCCAGTACTTC. Residues: CASKDRGRVGTQYF. The V gene is TRBV12-3 or TRBV12-4, the J gene TRBJ2-5; TRBD1 matches 8 bases. J lost 7 bases, V lost 7 bases, and 11 bases had no gene match. The CDR3 consists of 14 residues.

CDR3 region: CASSLDWTGGQPQHF. The CDR3 DNA sequence: TGTGCCAGCAGCTTAGATTGGACAGGGGGTCAGCCCCAGCATTTT. The chain recombines TRBV11-2 with TRBJ1-5; 10 nucleotides align to TRBD1. V was clipped by 0 bases and J by 6 bases; unmatched bases: 2. Per germline, CDR1 SGHAT and CDR2 FQNNGV. The CDR3 totals 15 residues.

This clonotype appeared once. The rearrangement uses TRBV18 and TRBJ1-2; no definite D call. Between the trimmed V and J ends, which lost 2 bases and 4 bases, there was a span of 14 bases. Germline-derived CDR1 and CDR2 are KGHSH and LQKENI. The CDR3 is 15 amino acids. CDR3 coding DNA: TGTGCCAGCTCACCAAGGTTTCAGACGCTCTATGGCTACACCTTC. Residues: CASSPRFQTLYGYTF.

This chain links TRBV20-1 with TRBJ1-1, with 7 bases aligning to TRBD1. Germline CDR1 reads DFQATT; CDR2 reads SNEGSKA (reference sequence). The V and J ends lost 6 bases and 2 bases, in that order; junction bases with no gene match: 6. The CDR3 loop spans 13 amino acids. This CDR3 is CSATGTDNTEAFF. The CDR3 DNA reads TGCAGTGCCACAGGGACAGACAACACTGAAGCTTTCTTT.

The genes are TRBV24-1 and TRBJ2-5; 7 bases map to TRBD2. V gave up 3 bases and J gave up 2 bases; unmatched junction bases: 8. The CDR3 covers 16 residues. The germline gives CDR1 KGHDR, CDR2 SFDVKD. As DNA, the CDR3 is TGTGCCACCAGTGATCCAACTAGCGTAAATCAAGAGACCCAGTACTTC. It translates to CATSDPTSVNQETQYF.

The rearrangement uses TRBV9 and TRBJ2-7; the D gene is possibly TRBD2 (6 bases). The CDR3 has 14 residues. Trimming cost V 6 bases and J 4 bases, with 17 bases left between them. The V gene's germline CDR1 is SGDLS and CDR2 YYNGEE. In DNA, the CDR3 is TGTGCCAGCAACCCGGAGGGCCGAGAGTACGAGCAGTACTTC. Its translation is CASNPEGREYEQYF.